This T cell receptor (beta chain) was identified during a study of OX40 agonist ivuxolimab in advanced cancers. The wider study: The patients got ivuxolimab, which is an agonistic anti-OX40 (CD134) antibody.

Repertoires were generated with immunoSEQ multiplex PCR, while TCRdb's copy carries only in-frame clones and drops some. The table records approximately 74,000 clones, roughly 89% of them present only once. The CDR3 sequence is 15 residues long. Trimming cost V 5 bases and J 0 bases, with 12 bases left between them. The germline CDR1 and CDR2 sequences are SGHTA and FQGTGA. This sequence originates from an adult with an advanced solid tumor such as melanoma, head and neck, liver or kidney cancer. The chain is built from TRBV7-3 and TRBJ2-3; D is unclear. Specimen: CD4+ or CD8+ T cells sorted from blood, collected in a trial of the OX40 agonist ivuxolimab. CDR3 sequence: CASSLITASTDTQYF. The CDR3 nucleotides read TGTGCCAGCAGCCTAATTACGGCCAGCACAGATACGCAGTATTTT. The full variable domain, its missing parts supplied by reference TRBV7-3 and TRBJ2-3, is GAGVSQTPSNKVTEKGKYVELRCDPISGHTALYWYRQSLGQGPEFLIYFQGTGAADDSGLPNDRFFAVRPEGSVSTLKIQRTERGDSAVYLCASSLITASTDTQYFGPGTRLTVL.